This TCR beta chain comes out of a study of T cell responses to AZD1222 COVID-19 vaccine. Data came from immunoSEQ multiplex PCR; TCRdb stores just in-frame clones and leaves some out. The table records 150,000 to 180,000 clones, under 95% of them present only once. To note about this clone: The antigen remains unidentified.

The study, taken as a whole, reports: Receipt of two AZD1222 doses was followed by a rise in Spike-specific TCR breadth and depth. Sampled repertoires all dated from after the peak T cell response. There were mostly white British donors and more females than males, and clonal diversity was possibly underestimated. Baseline serology detected seropositivity in only five to seven AZD1222 recipients.

This CDR3 has 16 residues. Germline assignment: CDR1 SGHRS and CDR2 YFSETQ. V gave up 4 bases and J gave up 0 bases, with 15 bases separating them. The sequence was obtained from an adult in good health. V is TRBV5-1 and J is TRBJ2-3; the D gene is possibly TRBD2 (6 bases). The specimen comprised peripheral blood, sampled on day 0 of AZD1222 vaccination. The CDR3 nucleotides are TGCGCCAGCAGCCCTGGAGGGGCGGGTAGCACAGATACGCAGTATTTT. It specifies CASSPGGAGSTDTQYF.